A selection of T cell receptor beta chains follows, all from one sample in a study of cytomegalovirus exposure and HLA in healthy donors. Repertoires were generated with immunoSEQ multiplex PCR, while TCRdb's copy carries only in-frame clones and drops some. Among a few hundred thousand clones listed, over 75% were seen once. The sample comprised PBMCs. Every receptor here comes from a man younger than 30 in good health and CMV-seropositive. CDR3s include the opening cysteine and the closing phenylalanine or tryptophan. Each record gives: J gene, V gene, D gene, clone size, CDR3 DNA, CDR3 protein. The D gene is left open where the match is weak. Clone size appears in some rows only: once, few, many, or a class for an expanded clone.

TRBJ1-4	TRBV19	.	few	TGTGCCAGTAGTCTCCGCGTTTCCAGGGTGGCTAATGAAAAACTGTTTTTT	CASSLRVSRVANEKLFF
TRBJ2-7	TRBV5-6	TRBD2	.	TGTGCCAGCAGCTTACTAGCGATGACCTCCTACGAGCAGTACTTC	CASSLLAMTSYEQYF
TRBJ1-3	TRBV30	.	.	TGTGCCTGGAGTTTTTCCCCCACCCACTCTGGAAACACCATATATTTT	CAWSFSPTHSGNTIYF
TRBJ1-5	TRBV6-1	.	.	TGTGCCAGCAAATCCACAGGGTATAGCAATCAGCCCCAGCATTTT	CASKSTGYSNQPQHF
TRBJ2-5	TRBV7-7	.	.	TGTGCCAGCAGCTTAGCGGGGGGAGAGACCCAGTACTTC	CASSLAGGETQYF
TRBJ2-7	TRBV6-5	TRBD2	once	TGTGCCAGCAGAATCGGACTAGCGGGGTACTACGAGCAGTACTTC	CASRIGLAGYYEQYF
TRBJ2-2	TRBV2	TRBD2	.	TGTGCCAGCAGGAGGACTAGCGGTAACACCGGGGAGCTGTTTTTT	CASRRTSGNTGELFF
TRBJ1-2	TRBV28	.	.	TGTGCCAGCAGTTTTCAGGGGTATAATCTGGGCTACACCTTC	CASSFQGYNLGYTF
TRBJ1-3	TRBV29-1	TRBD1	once	TGCAGCGGGAAGCAGGGGGCCTCTGGAAACACCATATATTTT	CSGKQGASGNTIYF
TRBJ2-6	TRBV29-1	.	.	TGCAGCGTTGGTGGGCGGAACTCTGGGGCCAACGTCCTGACTTTC	CSVGGRNSGANVLTF
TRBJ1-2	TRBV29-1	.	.	TGCAGCGTTGGACACCAAAACTATGGCTACACCTTC	CSVGHQNYGYTF
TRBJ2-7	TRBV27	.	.	TGTGCCAGCAGTTTCTCCGGGACGGACGAGCAGTACTTC	CASSFSGTDEQYF
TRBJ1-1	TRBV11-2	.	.	TGTGCCAGCAGCTTAGCTTCAGGGAGCACTGAAGCTTTCTTT	CASSLASGSTEAFF
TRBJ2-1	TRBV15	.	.	TGTGCCACCAGCAGACGGGGGGCAACCTACAATGAGCAGTTCTTC	CATSRRGATYNEQFF
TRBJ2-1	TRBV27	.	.	TGTGCCAGCAGTTGGGCTAGGAGGACATACAATGAGCAGTTCTTC	CASSWARRTYNEQFF
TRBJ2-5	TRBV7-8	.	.	TGTGCCAGCAGCTTACGAACCACGAGTGTGGGTTTAGAGACCCAGTACTTC	CASSLRTTSVGLETQYF
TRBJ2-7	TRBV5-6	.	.	TGTGCCAGCAGCGCCCTGTGGGTAGGCGAGCAGTACTTC	CASSALWVGEQYF
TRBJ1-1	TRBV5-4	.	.	TGTGCCAGCAGCTTGAGGGACACTGAAGCTTTCTTT	CASSLRDTEAFF
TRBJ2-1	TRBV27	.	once	TGTGCCAGCAGTTTATTGGTTTTGGGTAATGAGCAGTTCTTC	CASSLLVLGNEQFF
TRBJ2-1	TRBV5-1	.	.	TGCGCCAGCAGCCCCGGCTCTTTTGACAATGAGCAGTTCTTC	CASSPGSFDNEQFF
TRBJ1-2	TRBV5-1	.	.	TGCGCCAGCAGCTCCACCGGGACACCAGCCGGTGCAAACTATGGCTACACCTTC	CASSSTGTPAGANYGYTF
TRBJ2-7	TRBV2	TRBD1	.	TGTGCCAGCAGTCGGGACAGCCTTAGTTACGAGCAGTACTTC	CASSRDSLSYEQYF
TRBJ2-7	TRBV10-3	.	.	TGTGCCATCAGTGACCGCCGGGAAGGAAGCTACGAGCAGTACTTC	CAISDRREGSYEQYF
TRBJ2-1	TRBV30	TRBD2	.	TGTGCCTGGGGACGGGGGACTATAAATGAGCAGTTCTTC	CAWGRGTINEQFF
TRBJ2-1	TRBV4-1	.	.	TGCGCCAGCAGCCAAGAATTGGGGAGCGGGCAGTTCTTC	CASSQELGSGQFF
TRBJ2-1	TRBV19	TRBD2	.	TGTGCCAGTAGGACCCCACTAGCGGGAGGGCCCCATGAGCAGTTCTTC	CASRTPLAGGPHEQFF
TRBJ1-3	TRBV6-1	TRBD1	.	TGTGCCAGCAGTGAACAGGGGGTTGGAAACACCATATATTTT	CASSEQGVGNTIYF
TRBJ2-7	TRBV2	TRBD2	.	TGTGCCAGCACGGGACTAGCGAACTACGAGCAGTACTTC	CASTGLANYEQYF
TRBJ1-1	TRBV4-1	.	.	TGCGCCAGCAGCGCGGGACTGTCCATGAACACTGAAGCTTTCTTT	CASSAGLSMNTEAFF
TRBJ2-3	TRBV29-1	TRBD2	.	TGCAGCACCGCTCGGGGTAGCGGGGCTCCCGGAGATACGCAGTATTTT	CSTARGSGAPGDTQYF
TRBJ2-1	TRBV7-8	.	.	TGTGCCAGCAGCTTTTTGGGGTCAGGGTACAGCAGCGGTGAGCAGTTCTTC	CASSFLGSGYSSGEQFF
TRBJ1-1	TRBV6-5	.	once	TGTGCCAGCAGTTACTCGAGTGCAGTGAACACTGAAGCTTTCTTT	CASSYSSAVNTEAFF
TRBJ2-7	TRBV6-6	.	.	TGTGCCAGCAGTTACTCGCCCAGCTACGAGCAGTACTTC	CASSYSPSYEQYF
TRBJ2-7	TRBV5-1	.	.	TGCGCCAGCAGCCGCGGGCAGGGGATCCACGAGCAGTACTTC	CASSRGQGIHEQYF
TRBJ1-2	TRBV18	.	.	TGTGCCAGCTCACTTCGACAGGACTATGGCTACACCTTC	CASSLRQDYGYTF
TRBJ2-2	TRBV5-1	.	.	TGCGCCAGCAGCTGGGCAGGGGACACCGGGGAGCTGTTTTTT	CASSWAGDTGELFF
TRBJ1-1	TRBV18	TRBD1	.	TGTGCCAGCTCACAGGACAGGGAACGGGTTGGAGCTTTCTTT	CASSQDRERVGAFF
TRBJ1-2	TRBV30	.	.	TGTGCCGGAAGAACGGGGGGTACGTCTAACTATGGCTACACCTTC	CAGRTGGTSNYGYTF
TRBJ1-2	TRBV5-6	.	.	TGTGCCAGCAGCTCCAGGACGGTGAGGGGCTACACCTTC	CASSSRTVRGYTF
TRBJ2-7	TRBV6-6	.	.	TGTGCCAGCAGTCCGACGGCGTACGAGCAGTACTTC	CASSPTAYEQYF
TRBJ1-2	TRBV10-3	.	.	TGTGCCATCAGTGATCCGACACGTAGACAAAACTATGGCTACACCTTC	CAISDPTRRQNYGYTF
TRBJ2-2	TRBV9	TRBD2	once	TGTGCCAGCAGCGCCCACCCGGGGGCGGGAGGGAACACCGGGGAGCTGTTTTTT	CASSAHPGAGGNTGELFF
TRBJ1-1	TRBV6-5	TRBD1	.	TGTGCCAGCAGTTACCTACAGGGGAGGCTTTTCTTT	CASSYLQGRLFF
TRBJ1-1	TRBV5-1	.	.	TGCGCCAGCAGCTTGGGCCAGGGCCTCAACACTGAAGCTTTCTTT	CASSLGQGLNTEAFF